There are a few counts of the clone carrying this T cell receptor (beta chain). The antigen is unknown. Generated by immunoSEQ multiplex PCR, the TCRdb table keeps only in-frame clones and is missing some. The repertoire holds roughly 170,000 clones, with 65% to 70% as singletons. The data were obtained in a study of shared clonotypes between healthy human individuals. Study results and caveats: The donor pool, a small one, limited the genetic and exposure-history diversity represented.

This CDR3 is 16 amino acids long. The receptor's source is a man aged 30-40 years in good health. Sequencing was done on a sample of memory CD4+ T cells sorted from blood. Subset given: CD45RA-negative fraction. This chain joins TRBV12-2 and TRBJ2-1; TRBD2, as called in the table, went unchecked against the DNA. TRBV12-2 is noted as a pseudogene. In DNA, the CDR3 is TGTGCAAGTCACCTCCGACTAGCGCGTTATTCCAATGAGCAGTTCTTC. The encoded protein is CASHLRLARYSNEQFF.